A single count supports the clone carrying this T cell receptor (beta chain). As yet, its antigen is unknown. The data were obtained in a study of shared clonotypes between healthy human individuals. Study-wide results and limits: Larger estimated richness was generally recorded for naive subsets relative to memory subsets.

V dropped 5 bases and J dropped 5 bases, with 10 bases sitting between them. This CDR3 has 13 amino acids. Per the germline V gene, CDR1 is SGHRS and CDR2 is YFSETQ. The deep-level immunoSEQ assay was used. Clones were read by immunoSEQ multiplex PCR, and TCRdb kept only the in-frame ones, dropping some. This sample has about 1 million clones, with about 74% found just once. The sequencing input was memory CD4+ T cells sorted from blood. Specified subset: CD45RA-negative fraction. The receptor comes from a young man in good health. This rearrangement joins TRBV5-1 to TRBJ1-4, with D tentatively TRBD1 (5 bases). Here the CDR3 reads CASSQGMNEKLFF. The CDR3 DNA sequence: TGCGCCAGCAGTCAGGGAATGAATGAAAAACTGTTTTTT.